This T cell receptor beta chain is from a study of blood T cells in healthy people across ages. A second PCR of roughly 7 to 11 cycles used a sample-barcoded 5' primer and a J-beta primer mix. Tags on each cDNA molecule came from a template-switch adaptor with 12 random nucleotides. TCRdb redid the calling of the 5' RACE reads with MiXCR, one entry per CDR3 protein. This sample carries some 1.5 million distinct CDR3 sequences, roughly 43% of them seen once, and the ten largest clones take 4%. Each donor had around 9.8 milliliters of peripheral blood drawn. Extracted total RNA amounted to at least 5 micrograms for each sample. This clonotype was found a few times. As yet, its antigen is unknown. The CDR3 loop spans 16 amino acids. Germline CDR1 is MNHEY and CDR2 is SVGEGT. Trimming removed 4 bases from V and 8 bases from J; junction bases left unmatched: 11. Study conclusions and caveats: Age advanced and TCR beta diversity per million T cells fell, roughly linearly.

V gene TRBV6-2 or TRBV6-3 combines with J gene TRBJ1-6; 7 bases line up with TRBD1. Sample: blood. The sequence derives from a woman aged 18-29 years in good health. The CDR3 reads CASSSTRQGNYSPLHF. CDR3 nucleotides: TGTGCCAGCAGTTCGACCCGACAGGGAAATTATTCACCCCTCCACTTT.